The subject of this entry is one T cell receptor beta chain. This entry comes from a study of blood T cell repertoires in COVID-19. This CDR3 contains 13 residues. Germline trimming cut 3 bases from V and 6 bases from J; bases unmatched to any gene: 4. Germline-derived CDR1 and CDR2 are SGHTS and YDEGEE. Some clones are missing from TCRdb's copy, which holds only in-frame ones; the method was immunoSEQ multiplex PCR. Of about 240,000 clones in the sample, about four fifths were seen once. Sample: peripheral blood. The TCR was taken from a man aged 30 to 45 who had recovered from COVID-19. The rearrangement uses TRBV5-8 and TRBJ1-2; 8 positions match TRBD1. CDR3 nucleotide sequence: TGTGCCAGCAGCTGGCGGACAGGGAATGGCTACACCTTC. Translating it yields CASSWRTGNGYTF.